This T cell receptor (beta chain) appears in the sequencing data of a study of cytomegalovirus exposure and HLA in healthy donors. Both 60 Vbeta primers and 13 Jbeta primers went into the PCR. Profiling relied on immunoSEQ multiplex PCR, and the TCRdb table lists in-frame clones only, not all of them. This sample yields 160,000 or so clones, of which roughly 79% are seen a single time; under 15% belongs to the top ten. Germline V lookup: CDR1 SEHNR, CDR2 FQNEAQ (reference sequence). V dropped 1 base and J dropped 2 bases, with 10 bases sitting between them. This CDR3 has 15 residues. The clonotype was recovered from a woman aged 45-60 years in good health and CMV-seronegative. V gene TRBV7-9 combines with J gene TRBJ2-3; possibly TRBD2 for D (6 bases). The source material was PBMCs. CDR3: CASSLDGGNTDTQYF. For the CDR3, the DNA is TGTGCCAGCAGCTTAGACGGGGGAAACACAGATACGCAGTATTTT.